The clone carrying this T cell receptor (beta chain) was counted at least ten times. Its antigen is as yet unknown. Germline V CDR1 and CDR2: SGHVT, SQSDAQ. Losses at the gene ends were 5 bases for V and 1 base for J; bases not matched to a gene: 20. The CDR3 sequence is 22 residues long. These data belong to a study of CD8 T cells in ankylosing spondylitis. TCRdb recomputed calls from the 5' RACE reads with MiXCR, one row per CDR3 protein. The sample gives roughly 250,000 distinct CDR3 sequences, around 7.8% of which show up once; approximately 6.3% is in the top ten. Study-wide results and limits: Ankylosing spondylitis blood seemed to carry a telltale TCR beta motif made of roughly 8 highly homologous variants.

The clonotype comes from a male donor with ankylosing spondylitis or in good health (not recorded which). The sequenced sample was blood, either unsorted or a sorted T cell fraction (not recorded which). The chain carries TRBV7-4 and TRBJ2-1, with 13 bases aligning to TRBD2. The CDR3 sequence: CASSPILPWTSGRGASYNEQFF. Written as DNA, the CDR3 is TGTGCCAGCAGCCCCATCCTCCCATGGACTAGCGGGAGAGGGGCATCCTACAATGAGCAGTTCTTC.